This T cell receptor beta chain was retrieved from a study of OX40 agonist ivuxolimab in advanced cancers. Study-wide context: Of mixed ages from about 23 to 90 and averaging about 56 years, the group was around 78% male. Partial responses were seen in three patients, one with hepatocellular carcinoma and two with cutaneous melanoma.

Germline trimming cut 9 bases from V and 5 bases from J; bases unmatched to any gene: 3. Per germline, CDR1 MNHNY and CDR2 SVGAGI (reference sequence). The CDR3 contains 13 residues. Details on this clone: Its antigen is still unknown.

The protocol was immunoSEQ multiplex PCR, while the TCRdb copy is restricted to in-frame clones and leaves out a portion. The sample gives tens of thousands of clones, just under 85% of which show up once; around 2% is in the top ten. Whole-study findings and limits: CD4+ and CD8+ blood T cells expanded clonally by week 6 at 0.1 to 3.0 mg/kg. More expanded clones were seen, on average, in CD8+ T cells than in CD4+.

The origin of this receptor is an adult with an advanced solid tumor such as melanoma, head and neck, liver or kidney cancer. The chain joins TRBV6-6 to TRBJ1-5; 11 bases fit TRBD1. The material sequenced was CD4+ or CD8+ T cells sorted from blood, taken in a trial of the OX40 agonist ivuxolimab. This chain's CDR3 is CASGQGADQPQHF. The CDR3 nucleotides are TGTGCCAGTGGACAGGGGGCAGATCAGCCCCAGCATTTT.